A selection of T cell receptor beta chains follows, all from one sample in a study of cytomegalovirus exposure and HLA in healthy donors. Data came from immunoSEQ multiplex PCR; TCRdb stores just in-frame clones and leaves some out. The sample has 140,000 to 150,000 clones, 60% to 80% seen once. The specimen sequenced was PBMCs. Every receptor here comes from a woman aged 40 to 49 in good health and CMV-seropositive. CDR3s include the opening cysteine and the closing phenylalanine or tryptophan. The order of the fields is J gene, clone size, D gene, V gene, CDR3 protein, CDR3 DNA. D genes are given only for firm matches. Clone size appears in some rows only: once, few, many, or a class for an expanded clone.

TRBJ2-5	-	TRBD1	TRBV2	CASKGAGTQYF	TGTGCCAGCAAGGGGGCCGGGACCCAGTACTTC
TRBJ1-1	once	TRBD1	TRBV25-1	CASSQGVGTEAFF	TGTGCCAGTTCCCAGGGGGTCGGTACTGAAGCTTTCTTT
TRBJ2-1	-	-	TRBV6-4	CASSDEGSGGEQFF	TGTGCCAGCAGTGACGAGGGATCGGGCGGTGAGCAGTTCTTC
TRBJ1-2	few	-	TRBV7-9	CASSLDSTYGYTF	TGTGCCAGCAGCCTGGACAGCACCTATGGCTACACCTTC
TRBJ1-2	-	TRBD1	TRBV2	CASSLDRAGGYTF	TGTGCCAGCAGCCTAGACAGGGCTGGTGGCTACACCTTC
TRBJ2-7	few	TRBD1	TRBV23-1	CASSQSNSLKAGQVAYEQYF	TGCGCCAGCAGTCAATCAAACTCCTTAAAGGCGGGACAGGTAGCCTACGAGCAGTACTTC
TRBJ2-7	-	TRBD1	TRBV5-4	CASSLDRAVSYEQYF	TGTGCCAGCAGCCTAGACAGGGCCGTCTCCTACGAGCAGTACTTC
TRBJ2-3	-	TRBD1	TRBV6-1	CAIGTAKTDTQYF	TGTGCCATCGGGACAGCTAAAACAGATACGCAGTATTTT
TRBJ2-1	-	-	TRBV6-6	CASTGGYEQFF	TGTGCCAGCACTGGGGGCTATGAGCAGTTCTTC
TRBJ2-1	-	TRBD2	TRBV6-1	CASSELAGSYNEQFF	TGTGCCAGCAGTGAACTAGCGGGGTCCTACAATGAGCAGTTCTTC